One T cell receptor beta chain is described in this entry. Its antigen remains undetermined. Base qualities are not at hand, and no much larger clone is one base apart. The data were taken from a study of control samples from healthy donors and cancer patients (dated by TCRdb to the early 2020s). The library was built by means of the immunoSEQ multiplex PCR assay. TCRdb limited this immuneACCESS table to in-frame rearrangements with V and J called. A share of clones is missing; checked studies link under half to unresolved V genes, and the rest is unexplained. The sample yields hundreds of thousands of clones; about four fifths were counted once. The ten largest account for about 14% of the sample. The junction carries 13 bases between V and J, which are trimmed by 2 bases and 6 bases respectively. The CDR3 goes from the cysteine to the phenylalanine over 15 residues. The sequence is cut down to CDR3 DNA, 45 bases in frame from base 1. The germline V gene encodes CDR1 MNHEY and CDR2 SVGAGI.

Recombination linked TRBV6-5 to TRBJ2-2, with the D gene call left open. Material: PBMCs. This clonotype was sampled from a woman aged 60-75 years with lung cancer. The CDR3 region: CASSYLMEGSGELFF. In nucleotides, the sequence is TGTGCCAGCAGTTACCTTATGGAAGGGTCCGGGGAGCTGTTTTTT.